What follows describes a single TCR beta chain. Profiled with immunoSEQ multiplex PCR; TCRdb holds only in-frame clones, not every one. The table shows roughly 150,000 clones, with 94% occurring only once. The data stem from a study of cytomegalovirus exposure and HLA in healthy donors. The CDR3 spans 14 residues. In germline, CDR1 is MNHEY, CDR2 SVGAGI. The V and J ends lost 5 bases and 8 bases respectively, with 15 bases between them. The receptor comes from a young man in good health and CMV-seropositive. The specimen was PBMCs. The J gene is TRBJ1-4, the V gene TRBV6-5, with TRBD1 as a possible D gene (5 bases). This CDR3 is CASSPGRVWEKLFF. The DNA for the CDR3 is TGTGCCAGCAGTCCAGGGAGGGTTTGGGAAAAACTGTTTTTT.